This T cell receptor (beta chain) was identified during a study of T cell repertoires in cytomegalovirus infection. Study overall: Public TCR beta signatures were indicative of both CMV infection and a matching HLA type.

This clonotype was counted at least ten times. Its antigen is not identified. In TCRdb, the reads were re-called with MiXCR into one record per CDR3 protein. The sample gives roughly 81,000 distinct CDR3 sequences, more than 3.5% of which show up once; under 6% is in the top ten. The study's findings and limits: Individuals carrying CMV plus the relevant HLA were identified by cumulative frequency of public TCR beta families. Ex vivo, HLA-C-restricted CMV-specific TCR beta clonotypes prevailed over the rest of the response.

Germline V lookup: CDR1 MNHEY, CDR2 SVGEGT. The length of the CDR3 is 13 residues. Trimming pared 6 bases from V and 10 bases from J, leaving 16 bases between. Source material: PBMCs. This chain links TRBV6-2 or TRBV6-3 with TRBJ2-1; possibly TRBD1 for D (6 bases). The sequence was collected from a human donor in good health (CMV status not recorded). Some clones in this sample may be carry-over from other donors' samples. The CDR3 here is CASSGLGAREQFF. Written as DNA, the CDR3 is TGTGCCAGCAGCGGATTGGGGGCCCGCGAGCAGTTCTTC.